This T cell receptor (beta chain) comes out of a study of blood T cell repertoires in COVID-19. Libraries were prepared by immunoSEQ multiplex PCR; TCRdb keeps only in-frame clonotypes and omits some of them. The top ten hold around 6.8% of the sample, which has approximately 240,000 clones, about 82% seen once. Trimming cost V 5 bases and J 7 bases, with 18 bases left between them. This CDR3 has 14 residues. Germline-derived CDR1 and CDR2 are MDHEN and SYDVKM. Input material: peripheral blood. This clonotype was sampled from a woman aged 60 to 75 with active or convalescent COVID-19. The chain combines TRBV28 with TRBJ2-7; tentative D call: TRBD2 (6 bases). The CDR3 protein is CASSQPGHAGEQYV. CDR3 nucleotide sequence: TGTGCCAGCAGTCAACCCGGTCACGCGGGGGAGCAGTACGTC.